This TCR beta chain was recovered during a study of human CD8 memory T cell subsets. The CDR3 contains 16 residues. In germline, CDR1 is MNHEY, CDR2 SMNVEV (reference sequence). TPEX cells were CCR7+ PD-1+ TIGIT+ early memory CD8+ T cells with exhausted-like traits. Making the TCR beta libraries relied on UMI-labeled 5' RACE. TCRdb processed the 5' RACE reads again and assigns one entry to each CDR3 protein, with no DNA. Its table records roughly 5,000 distinct CDR3 sequences. The origin of this receptor is a human donor in good health. The gene calls are TRBV27 and TRBJ2-1. Sequenced input: CD8+ T cells from PBMCs. The CDR3: CASSFNAASNNNEQFF.